This entry features one T cell receptor (beta chain) sequence. The antigen remains undetermined. The source of the sample is a study of T cell responses to AZD1222 COVID-19 vaccine. Across the study: It was second doses at about 4 or about 12 weeks that were pooled.

General study points: Distributed over spike, vaccine-associated CD4 TCRs predominated at 160-218 and 743-854. Following two doses of AZD1222, Spike-specific TCR breadth and depth rose.

Repertoires were generated with immunoSEQ multiplex PCR, while TCRdb's copy carries only in-frame clones and drops some. The sample shows roughly 150,000 clones, about 92% of them seen only once. The germline CDR1 and CDR2 sequences are MDHEN and SYDVKM. This CDR3 contains 18 residues. J was trimmed by 0 bases and V by 5 bases; bases with no gene match: 5. This chain joins TRBV28 and TRBJ2-6; 12 nucleotides line up with TRBD2. The sample was peripheral blood, taken on day 0 of AZD1222 vaccination. This sequence was found in an adult in good health. Here the CDR3 reads CASSIGLAGSSGANVLTF. In nucleotides, the CDR3 is TGTGCCAGCAGTATCGGACTAGCGGGGAGCTCTGGGGCCAACGTCCTGACTTTC.